This T cell receptor (beta chain) was sequenced for a study of Ad26.COV2.S vaccination and SARS-CoV-2 variants. Study context: A COV1001 Ad26.COV2.S trial-arm participant provided the sample. Recipients of Ad26.COV2.S got it intramuscularly, once or twice 56 days apart.

Comments on this clone: Its antigen remains unknown.

Study conclusions and caveats: Vaccine recipients and placebo recipients showed similar non-spike TCR breadth. Responses of T cells in total may have been underestimated by the TCR breadth and depth analyses.

Regarding treatment: roughly 19 received Ad26.COV2.S at low or high dose, single or two shots; a few received placebo; per-sample allocation not given. The samples were gathered on day 63 after the first injection of vaccine or placebo. The germline CDR1 and CDR2 sequences are SEHNR and FQNEAQ (reference sequence). CDR3 length: 14 amino acids. The germline V and J ends were trimmed by 1 base and 1 base, with 7 bases remaining between them. The protocol was immunoSEQ multiplex PCR, while the TCRdb copy is restricted to in-frame clones and leaves out a portion. The sample consists of 400,000 to 450,000 clones, roughly 91% of them appearing once.

The sequences come from peripheral blood, collected in a trial of Ad26.COV2.S vaccine versus placebo. The sequence was obtained from a person between 18 and 65 years old who received the Ad26.COV2.S COVID-19 vaccine or a placebo. The V gene is TRBV7-9, the J gene TRBJ1-1; D possibly corresponds to TRBD1 (6 bases). The CDR3 DNA follows: TGTGCCAGCAGCTTAGTACAGGGGAACACTGAAGCTTTCTTT. It translates to CASSLVQGNTEAFF.